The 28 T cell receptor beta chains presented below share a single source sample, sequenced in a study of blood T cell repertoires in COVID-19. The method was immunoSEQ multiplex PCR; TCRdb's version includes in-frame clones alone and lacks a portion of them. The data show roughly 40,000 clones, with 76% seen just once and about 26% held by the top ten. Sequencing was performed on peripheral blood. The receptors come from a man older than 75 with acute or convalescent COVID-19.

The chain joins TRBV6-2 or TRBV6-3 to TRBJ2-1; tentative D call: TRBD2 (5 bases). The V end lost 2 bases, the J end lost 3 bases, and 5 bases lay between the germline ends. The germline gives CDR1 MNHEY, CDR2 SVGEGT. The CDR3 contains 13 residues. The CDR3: CASSYRDYNEQFF. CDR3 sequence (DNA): TGTGCCAGCAGTTACCGGGACTACAATGAGCAGTTCTTC.

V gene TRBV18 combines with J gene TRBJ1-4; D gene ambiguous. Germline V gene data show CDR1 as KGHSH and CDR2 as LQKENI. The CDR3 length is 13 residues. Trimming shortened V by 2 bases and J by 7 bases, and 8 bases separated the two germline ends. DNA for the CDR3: TGTGCCAGCTCACCAGGGGAGGGTGAAAAACTGTTTTTT. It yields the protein CASSPGEGEKLFF.

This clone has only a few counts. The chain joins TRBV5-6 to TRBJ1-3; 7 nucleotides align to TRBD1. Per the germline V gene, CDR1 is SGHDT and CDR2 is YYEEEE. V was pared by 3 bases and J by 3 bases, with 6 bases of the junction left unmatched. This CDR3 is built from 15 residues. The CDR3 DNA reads TGTGCCAGCAGCTGGGGTGGGACAGTTGGAAACACCATATATTTT. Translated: CASSWGGTVGNTIYF.

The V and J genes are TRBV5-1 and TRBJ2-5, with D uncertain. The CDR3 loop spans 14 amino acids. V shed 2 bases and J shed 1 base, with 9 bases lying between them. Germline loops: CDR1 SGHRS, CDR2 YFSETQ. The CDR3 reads CASSLISVQETQYF. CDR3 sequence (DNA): TGCGCCAGCAGCTTAATATCAGTCCAAGAGACCCAGTACTTC.

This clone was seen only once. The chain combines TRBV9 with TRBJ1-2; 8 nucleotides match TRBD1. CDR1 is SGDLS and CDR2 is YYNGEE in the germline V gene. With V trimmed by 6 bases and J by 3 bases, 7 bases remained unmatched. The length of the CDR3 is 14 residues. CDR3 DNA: TGTGCCAGCACCCGGACAGGGCAAGACTATGGCTACACCTTC. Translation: CASTRTGQDYGYTF.

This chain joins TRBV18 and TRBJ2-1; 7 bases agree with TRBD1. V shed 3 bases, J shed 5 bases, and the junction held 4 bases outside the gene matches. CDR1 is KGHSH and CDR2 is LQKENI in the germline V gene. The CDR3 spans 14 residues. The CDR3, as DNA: TGTGCCAGCTCACCGACAGGGTCGGACAATGAGCAGTTCTTC. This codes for CASSPTGSDNEQFF.

In nucleotides, the CDR3 is TGTGCCAGCAGCAAGACTGGACAGGGGGGCTACGAGCAGTACTTC. This gives the protein CASSKTGQGGYEQYF. The chain recombines TRBV21-1 with TRBJ2-7; TRBD1 reflects the table's D call only, with no check against the DNA. TRBV21-1 is annotated as a pseudogene. The length of the CDR3 is 15 residues.

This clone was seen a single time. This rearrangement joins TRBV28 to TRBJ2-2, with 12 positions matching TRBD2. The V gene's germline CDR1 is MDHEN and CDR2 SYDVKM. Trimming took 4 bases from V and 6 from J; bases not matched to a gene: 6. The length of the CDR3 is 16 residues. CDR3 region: CASSSILAGGAGELFF. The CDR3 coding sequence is TGTGCCAGCAGTTCGATCCTAGCGGGAGGGGCCGGGGAGCTGTTTTTT.

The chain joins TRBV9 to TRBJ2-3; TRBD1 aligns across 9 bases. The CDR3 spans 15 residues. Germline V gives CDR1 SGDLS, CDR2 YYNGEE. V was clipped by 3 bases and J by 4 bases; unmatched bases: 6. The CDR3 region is CASSAGQGAPDTQYF. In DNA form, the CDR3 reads TGTGCCAGCAGCGCGGGACAGGGTGCGCCAGATACGCAGTATTTT.

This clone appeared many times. The CDR3 nucleotides are TGTGCCAGCAGTCCGGACAGGGGGATTGAGCAGTACTTC. Protein: CASSPDRGIEQYF. V usage is TRBV6-5 and J usage is TRBJ2-7; 10 bases line up with TRBD1. J gave up 7 bases and V 5 bases, and 5 bases lay outside the gene matches. The CDR3 runs 13 residues. CDR1 MNHEY and CDR2 SVGAGI come from the germline V gene.

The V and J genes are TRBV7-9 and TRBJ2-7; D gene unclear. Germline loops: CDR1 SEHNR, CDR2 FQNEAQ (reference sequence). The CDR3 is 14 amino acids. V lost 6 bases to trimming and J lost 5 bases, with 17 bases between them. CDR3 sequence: CASRPSGGSNEQYF. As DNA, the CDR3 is TGTGCCAGCAGGCCCTCTGGCGGTTCGAACGAGCAGTACTTC.

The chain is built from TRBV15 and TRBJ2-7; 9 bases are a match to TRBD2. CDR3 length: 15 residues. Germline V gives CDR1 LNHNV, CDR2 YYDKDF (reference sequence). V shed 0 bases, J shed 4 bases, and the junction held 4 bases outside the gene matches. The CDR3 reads CATSRDGGLAYEQYF. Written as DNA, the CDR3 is TGTGCCACCAGCAGAGATGGGGGACTAGCTTACGAGCAGTACTTC.

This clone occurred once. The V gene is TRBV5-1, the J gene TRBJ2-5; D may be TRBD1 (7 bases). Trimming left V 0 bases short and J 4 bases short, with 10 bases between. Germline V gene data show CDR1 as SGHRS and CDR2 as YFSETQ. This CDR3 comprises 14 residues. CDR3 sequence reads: CASSLDRGGETQYF. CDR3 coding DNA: TGCGCCAGCAGCTTGGACAGGGGAGGAGAGACCCAGTACTTC.

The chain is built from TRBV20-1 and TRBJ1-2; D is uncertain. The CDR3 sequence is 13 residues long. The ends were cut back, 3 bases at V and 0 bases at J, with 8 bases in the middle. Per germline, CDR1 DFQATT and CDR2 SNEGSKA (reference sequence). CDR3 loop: CSASAAANYGYTF. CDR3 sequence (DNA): TGCAGTGCTAGTGCTGCAGCTAACTATGGCTACACCTTC.

The CDR3 region is CASSFRDRSNTEAFF. CDR3 DNA: TGTGCCAGCAGTTTTCGGGACAGAAGCAACACTGAAGCTTTCTTT. The rearrangement joins TRBV6-5 to TRBJ1-1; 7 bases match TRBD1. The trim removed 4 bases at V and 2 bases at J, leaving 7 bases unmatched. The germline CDR1 and CDR2 sequences are MNHEY and SVGAGI. The CDR3 has 15 residues.

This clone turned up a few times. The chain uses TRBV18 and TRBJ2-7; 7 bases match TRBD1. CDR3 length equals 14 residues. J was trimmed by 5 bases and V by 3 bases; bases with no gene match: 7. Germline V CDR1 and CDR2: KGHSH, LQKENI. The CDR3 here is CASSPSQGVHEQYF. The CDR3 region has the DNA TGTGCCAGCTCACCTAGCCAGGGGGTCCACGAGCAGTACTTC. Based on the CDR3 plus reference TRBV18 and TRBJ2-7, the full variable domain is NAGVMQNPRHLVRRRGQEARLRCSPMKGHSHVYWYRQLPEEGLKFMVYLQKENIIDESGMPKERFSAEFPKEGPSILRIQQVVRGDSAAYFCASSPSQGVHEQYFGPGTRLTVT.

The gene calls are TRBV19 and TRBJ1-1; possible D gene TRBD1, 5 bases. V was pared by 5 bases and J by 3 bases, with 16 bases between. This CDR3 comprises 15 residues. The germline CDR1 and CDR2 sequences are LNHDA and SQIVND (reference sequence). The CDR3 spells CASSPRQKWDTEAFF. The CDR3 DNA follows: TGTGCCAGTAGTCCTAGACAGAAGTGGGACACTGAAGCTTTCTTT.

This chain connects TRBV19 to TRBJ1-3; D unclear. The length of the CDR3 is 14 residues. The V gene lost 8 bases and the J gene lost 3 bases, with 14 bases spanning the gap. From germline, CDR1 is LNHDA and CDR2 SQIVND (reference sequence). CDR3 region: CASREGSFGNTIYF. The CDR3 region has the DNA TGTGCCAGTCGTGAGGGTTCTTTTGGAAACACCATATATTTT. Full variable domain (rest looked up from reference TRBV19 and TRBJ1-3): DGGITQSPKYLFRKEGQNVTLSCEQNLNHDAMYWYRQDPGQGLRLIYYSQIVNDFQKGDIAEGYSVSREKKESFPLTVTSAQKNPTAFYLCASREGSFGNTIYFGEGSWLTVV.

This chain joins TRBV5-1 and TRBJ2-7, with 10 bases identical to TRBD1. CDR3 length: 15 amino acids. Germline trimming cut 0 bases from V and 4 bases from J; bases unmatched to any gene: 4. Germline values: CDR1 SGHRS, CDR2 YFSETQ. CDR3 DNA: TGCGCCAGCAGCTTGGAGACAGGGGGCTTTTACGAGCAGTACTTC. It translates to CASSLETGGFYEQYF.

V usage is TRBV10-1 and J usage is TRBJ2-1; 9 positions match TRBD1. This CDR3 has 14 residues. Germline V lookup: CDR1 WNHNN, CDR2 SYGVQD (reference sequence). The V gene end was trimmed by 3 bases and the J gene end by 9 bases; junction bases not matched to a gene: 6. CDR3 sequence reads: CASSDPDRGGEQFF. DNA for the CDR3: TGCGCCAGCAGTGACCCCGACAGGGGGGGTGAGCAGTTCTTC.

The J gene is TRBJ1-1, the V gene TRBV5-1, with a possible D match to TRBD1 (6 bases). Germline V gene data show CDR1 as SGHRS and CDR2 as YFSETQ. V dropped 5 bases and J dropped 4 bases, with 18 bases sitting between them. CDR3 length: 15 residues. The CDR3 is CASRPLGGGTTEAFF. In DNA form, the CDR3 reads TGCGCCAGCAGACCTCTAGGGGGGGGGACCACTGAAGCTTTCTTT.

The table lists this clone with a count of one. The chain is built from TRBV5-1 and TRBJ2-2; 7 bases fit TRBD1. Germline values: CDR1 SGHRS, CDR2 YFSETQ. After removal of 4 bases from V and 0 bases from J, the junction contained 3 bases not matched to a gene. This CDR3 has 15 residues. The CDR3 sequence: CASSRQGTNTGELFF. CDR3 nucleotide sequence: TGCGCCAGCAGCCGACAGGGAACGAACACCGGGGAGCTGTTTTTT.

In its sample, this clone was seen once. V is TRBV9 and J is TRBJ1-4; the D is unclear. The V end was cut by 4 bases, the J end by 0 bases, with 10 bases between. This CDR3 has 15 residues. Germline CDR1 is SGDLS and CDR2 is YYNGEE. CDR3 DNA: TGTGCCAGCAGCCCCTGGGCTGCAACTAATGAAAAACTGTTTTTT. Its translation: CASSPWAATNEKLFF. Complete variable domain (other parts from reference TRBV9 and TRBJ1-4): DSGVTQTPKHLITATGQRVTLRCSPRSGDLSVYWYQQSLDQGLQFLIQYYNGEERAKGNILERFSAQQFPDLHSELNLSSLELGDSALYFCASSPWAATNEKLFFGSGTQLSVL.

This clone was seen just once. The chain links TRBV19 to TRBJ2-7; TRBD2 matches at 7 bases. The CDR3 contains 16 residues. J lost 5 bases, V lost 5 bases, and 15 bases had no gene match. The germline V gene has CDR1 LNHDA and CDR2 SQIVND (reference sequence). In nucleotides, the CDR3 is TGTGCCAGTAGTGGAAGGGAGGGCCTGAGAGACAACGAGCAGTACTTC. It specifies CASSGREGLRDNEQYF.

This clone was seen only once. The CDR3 sequence: CASSSLVSHYNEQFF. The CDR3 bases are TGTGCCAGCAGTTCCCTAGTATCCCACTACAATGAGCAGTTCTTC. V gene TRBV6-5 combines with J gene TRBJ2-1; D is ambiguous. This CDR3 comprises 15 residues. Germline values: CDR1 MNHEY, CDR2 SVGAGI. Trimming took off 4 bases at V and 3 bases at J, with 13 bases between the two ends.

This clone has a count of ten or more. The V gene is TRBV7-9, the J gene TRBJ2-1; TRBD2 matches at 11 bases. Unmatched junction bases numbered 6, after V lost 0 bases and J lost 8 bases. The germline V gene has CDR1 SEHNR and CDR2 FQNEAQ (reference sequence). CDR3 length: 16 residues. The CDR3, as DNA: TGTGCCAGCAGCTTAGCTAGCGGGGGGGCCAGAGATGAGCAGTTCTTC. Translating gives CASSLASGGARDEQFF.

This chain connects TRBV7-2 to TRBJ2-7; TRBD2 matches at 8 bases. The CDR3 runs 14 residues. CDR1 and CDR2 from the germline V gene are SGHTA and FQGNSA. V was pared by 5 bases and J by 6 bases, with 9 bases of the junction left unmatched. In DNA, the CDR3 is TGTGCCAGCAGCCCCCGGCCCGGGGGGGGCGAGCAGTACTTC. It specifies CASSPRPGGGEQYF. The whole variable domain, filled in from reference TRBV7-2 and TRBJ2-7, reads GAGVSQSPSNKVTEKGKDVELRCDPISGHTALYWYRQSLGQGLEFLIYFQGNSAPDKSGLPSDRFSAERTGGSVSTLTIQRTQQEDSAVYLCASSPRPGGGEQYFGPGTRLTVT.

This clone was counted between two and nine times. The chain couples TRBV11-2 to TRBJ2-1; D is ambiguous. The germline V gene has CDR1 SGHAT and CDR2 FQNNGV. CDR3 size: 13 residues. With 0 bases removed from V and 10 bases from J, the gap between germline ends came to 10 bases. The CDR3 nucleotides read TGTGCCAGCAGCTTAGATCAGATCGGGGAGCAGTTCTTC. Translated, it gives CASSLDQIGEQFF.